This TCR beta chain was captured by sequencing in a study of cytomegalovirus exposure and HLA in healthy donors. The CDR3 totals 14 residues. Germline values: CDR1 LNHDA, CDR2 SQIVND (reference sequence). V was clipped by 4 bases and J by 3 bases; unmatched bases: 6. This PCR relied on a set of 60 Vbeta primers and 13 Jbeta primers. As originally analysed: Later reanalysis found approximately 76 million unique TCR beta chains, 10 million to 12 million of them shared. Data came from immunoSEQ multiplex PCR; TCRdb stores just in-frame clones and leaves some out. That table is the source of V, J and clone size, and D and trimming were worked out from the DNA. Of 200,000 to 250,000 clones listed, over 65% are singletons. No CMV serostatus was recorded for this donor.

The sequence derives from a human donor in good health. The rearrangement uses TRBV19 and TRBJ2-7; TRBD2 agrees at 7 bases. Input material: PBMCs. Here the CDR3 DNA reads TGTGCCAGTAGTACCCCTAGCGGCATCTACGAGCAGTACTTC. Translating it yields CASSTPSGIYEQYF.